These T cell receptor beta chains were read from a single sample in a study of long-term antiretroviral therapy in people with HIV. The data were produced by immunoSEQ multiplex PCR, yet TCRdb's version contains in-frame clones alone and is incomplete. The repertoire includes 20,000 to 25,000 clones, around 80% of them detected once, and 5.1% sits in the top ten. This sample comprised unsorted PBMCs, obtained 3 years after starting antiretroviral therapy. The source of these receptors is a young man with HIV. The CDR3 runs from the conserved cysteine through the conserved F or W. A D gene is named only where the DNA matches it firmly. Expanded clones get a size class; other rows say once, few or many, or leave the size out.

clone_size	v_call	d_call	j_call	cdr3_aa	cdr3_nt
NA	TRBV30	NA	TRBJ2-5	CAWIGGSETQYF	TGTGCCTGGATTGGGGGCTCAGAGACCCAGTACTTC
NA	TRBV7-9	TRBD1	TRBJ1-6	CASSPPTGEGNSPLHF	TGTGCCAGCAGCCCTCCGACAGGGGAAGGGAATTCACCCCTCCACTTT
NA	TRBV4-2	NA	TRBJ2-3	CASSQDPTFTDTQYF	TGTGCCAGCAGCCAAGATCCGACCTTCACAGATACGCAGTATTTT
NA	TRBV4-1	NA	TRBJ2-3	CASSTLRTEITDTQYF	TGCGCCAGCAGCACGCTCCGGACAGAGATCACAGATACGCAGTATTTT
NA	TRBV28	NA	TRBJ1-6	CASSATGANSPLHF	TGTGCCAGCAGCGCGACTGGCGCTAATTCACCCCTCCACTTT
once	TRBV7-8	NA	TRBJ1-6	CASSEDYNSPLHF	TGTGCCAGCAGCGAAGACTATAATTCACCCCTCCACTTT
NA	TRBV2	NA	TRBJ1-2	CASSASRQVGSRTGGYTF	TGTGCCAGCAGTGCGTCCCGACAGGTCGGATCCCGTACGGGTGGCTACACCTTC
NA	TRBV7-2	TRBD1	TRBJ2-3	CASSLGTGHTDTQYF	TGTGCCAGCAGCTTAGGGACAGGGCACACAGATACGCAGTATTTT
NA	TRBV2	NA	TRBJ1-6	CASSEVFWDSPLHF	TGTGCCAGCAGTGAAGTTTTTTGGGATTCACCCCTCCACTTT
NA	TRBV9	NA	TRBJ2-6	CASSGRGTGANVLTF	TGTGCCAGCAGCGGGAGGGGGACGGGGGCCAACGTCCTGACTTTC
NA	TRBV6-1	NA	TRBJ2-2	CASSALGEGELFF	TGTGCCAGCAGTGCATTAGGGGAAGGGGAGCTGTTTTTT
NA	TRBV7-9	NA	TRBJ2-5	CASSLSGTGGQETQYF	TGTGCCAGCAGCTTATCTGGAACTGGGGGTCAAGAGACCCAGTACTTC
NA	TRBV29-1	NA	TRBJ2-2	CSVDGGGLTGELFF	TGCAGCGTTGATGGCGGGGGCCTCACCGGGGAGCTGTTTTTT
NA	TRBV19	TRBD1	TRBJ1-1	CASSTLDRGEAFF	TGTGCCAGTAGTACGCTCGACAGGGGTGAAGCTTTCTTT
NA	TRBV5-5	NA	TRBJ1-1	CASSLDANTEAFF	TGTGCCAGCAGCTTGGATGCGAACACTGAAGCTTTCTTT
NA	TRBV5-4	TRBD2	TRBJ2-1	CASSLLSGGANEQFF	TGTGCCAGCAGCTTGCTAAGCGGGGGGGCCAATGAGCAGTTCTTC
NA	TRBV19	NA	TRBJ2-2	CASRPSTGNRGWELFF	TGTGCCAGTAGACCCTCGACAGGGAATCGGGGGTGGGAGCTGTTTTTT
NA	TRBV2	NA	TRBJ2-3	CASREVGDTQYF	TGTGCCAGCAGGGAGGTGGGAGATACGCAGTATTTT
NA	TRBV7-9	TRBD2	TRBJ2-5	CASSLVAGLAGGSQETQYF	TGTGCCAGCAGCTTAGTCGCGGGACTAGCGGGAGGATCTCAAGAGACCCAGTACTTC
few	TRBV6-1	NA	TRBJ1-2	CASSEVGTWGYGYTF	TGTGCCAGCAGTGAAGTGGGGACGTGGGGCTATGGCTACACCTTC
NA	TRBV4-1	NA	TRBJ1-6	CASSQDLGYSPLHF	TGCGCCAGCAGCCAAGATTTGGGGTATTCACCCCTCCACTTT
NA	TRBV6-1	NA	TRBJ2-2	CASSEWKGTLSGELFF	TGTGCCAGCAGTGAATGGAAGGGGACCCTTTCCGGGGAGCTGTTTTTT
NA	TRBV6-6	NA	TRBJ2-7	CASSYGGAGGNEQYF	TGTGCCAGCAGTTATGGGGGCGCAGGTGGGAACGAGCAGTACTTC
NA	TRBV5-8	TRBD1	TRBJ2-1	CASSMGDRAYNEQFF	TGTGCCAGCAGCATGGGGGACAGGGCCTACAATGAGCAGTTCTTC
NA	TRBV11-3	TRBD2	TRBJ2-3	CASSPQTSGGRDTQYF	TGTGCCAGCAGCCCTCAGACTAGCGGGGGCAGAGATACGCAGTATTTT